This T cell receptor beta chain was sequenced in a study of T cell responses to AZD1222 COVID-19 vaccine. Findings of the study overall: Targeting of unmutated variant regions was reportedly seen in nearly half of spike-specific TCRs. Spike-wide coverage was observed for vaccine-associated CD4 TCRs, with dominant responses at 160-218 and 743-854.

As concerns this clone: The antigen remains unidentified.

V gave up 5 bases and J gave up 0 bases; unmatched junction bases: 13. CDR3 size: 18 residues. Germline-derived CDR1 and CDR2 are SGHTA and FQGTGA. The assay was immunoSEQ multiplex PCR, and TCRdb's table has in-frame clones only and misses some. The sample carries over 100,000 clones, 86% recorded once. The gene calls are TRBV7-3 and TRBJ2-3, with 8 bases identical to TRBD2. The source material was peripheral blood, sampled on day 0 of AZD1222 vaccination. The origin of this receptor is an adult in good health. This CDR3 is CASSPDRGGWPSTDTQYF. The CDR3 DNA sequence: TGTGCCAGCAGCCCCGACCGGGGGGGGTGGCCTAGCACAGATACGCAGTATTTT.